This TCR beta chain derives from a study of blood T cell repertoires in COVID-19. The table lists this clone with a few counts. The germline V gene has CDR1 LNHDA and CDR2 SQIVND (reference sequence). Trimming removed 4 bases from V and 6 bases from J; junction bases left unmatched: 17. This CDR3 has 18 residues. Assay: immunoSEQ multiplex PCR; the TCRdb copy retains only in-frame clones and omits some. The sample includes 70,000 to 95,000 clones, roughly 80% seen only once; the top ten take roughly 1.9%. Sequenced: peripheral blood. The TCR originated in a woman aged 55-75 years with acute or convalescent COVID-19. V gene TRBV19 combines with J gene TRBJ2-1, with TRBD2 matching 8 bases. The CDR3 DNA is TGTGCCAGTAGTAGGGGGGTAACTAGCGGATTGTTGGGCAATGAGCAGTTCTTC. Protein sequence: CASSRGVTSGLLGNEQFF. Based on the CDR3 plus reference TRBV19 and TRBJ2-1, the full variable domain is DGGITQSPKYLFRKEGQNVTLSCEQNLNHDAMYWYRQDPGQGLRLIYYSQIVNDFQKGDIAEGYSVSREKKESFPLTVTSAQKNPTAFYLCASSRGVTSGLLGNEQFFGPGTRLTVL.